A single TCR beta chain is shown here with its context. The source of the sample is a study of T cells after posttransplantation cyclophosphamide. Cells defined as naive were viable CD3+CD4+ or CD3+CD8+ and CCR7+CD45RA+CD45RO-CD95-CD27+CD28+. Libraries were prepared by immunoSEQ multiplex PCR; TCRdb keeps only in-frame clonotypes and omits some of them. This sample has about 31,000 clones, with about nine tenths found just once. The V end lost 3 bases, the J end lost 4 bases, and 20 bases lay between the germline ends. This CDR3 has 17 amino acids. The germline gives CDR1 SGHDT, CDR2 YYEEEE. This sequence joins TRBV5-6 and TRBJ2-1; D is possibly TRBD2 (6 bases). This sequence originates from a woman in her fifties or sixties in good health, CMV-negative, and a related stem cell transplant donor. Sample: naive CD4+ T cells sorted from PBMCs. CDR3 coding DNA: TGTGCCAGCAGCTCCCCTGTGGAGGGGTCGCGGTACAATGAGCAGTTCTTC. Its protein is CASSSPVEGSRYNEQFF.